The 22 T cell receptor beta chains presented below share a single source sample, sequenced in a study of monozygotic twins with inflammatory bowel disease. After re-calling the 5' RACE reads, TCRdb lists one entry per CDR3 protein, DNA absent. The sample table includes approximately 380,000 distinct CDR3 sequences. Sequencing was carried out using blood. Every receptor here comes from a human donor with ulcerative colitis or Crohn's disease, or a healthy co-twin of an affected twin (not recorded which).

The chain employs TRBV29-1 and TRBJ2-3; the TCRdb D gene call, TRBD1, has no DNA to confirm it. Germline-derived CDR1 and CDR2 are SQVTM and ANQGSEA. This CDR3 has 14 amino acids. The chain's CDR3 is CSVNLPDRRDTQYF.

This rearrangement joins TRBV29-1 to TRBJ1-2; TCRdb reports TRBD1, a call that lacks DNA to check it against. Looked up from germline, CDR1 is SQVTM and CDR2 is ANQGSEA. This CDR3 spans 11 amino acids. The CDR3 reads CSVVWAGGYTF.

The chain uses TRBV5-1 and TRBJ2-1; absent DNA, TCRdb's TRBD2 call cannot be checked. CDR1 SGHRS and CDR2 YFSETQ come from the germline V gene. The CDR3 is made up of 19 amino acids. CDR3 sequence: CASSLVGRGIFRTDNEQFF.

This chain links TRBV6-1 with TRBJ2-4; TCRdb returns TRBD1, unconfirmable since there is no DNA. This CDR3 region has 15 residues. CDR1 MNHNS and CDR2 SASEGT come from the germline V gene. This chain's CDR3 is CASRGQGSDKNIQYF.

The chain couples TRBV19 to TRBJ1-5; the TRBD1 assignment by TCRdb is unverifiable without DNA. Germline lookup yields CDR1 LNHDA and CDR2 SQIVND (reference sequence). The CDR3 is 20 residues long. CDR3 protein: CASSTYTGTGGDYSNQPQHF.

The chain employs TRBV10-3 and TRBJ1-1. The CDR3 length is 12 residues. Per the germline V gene, CDR1 is ENHRY and CDR2 is SYGVKD. This CDR3 is CAISGSRPEAFF.

The V and J genes are TRBV9 and TRBJ2-1; the TRBD2 assignment by TCRdb is unverifiable without DNA. From germline, CDR1 is SGDLS and CDR2 YYNGEE. This CDR3 is built from 15 residues. The CDR3 reads CASSVGLGDVNEQFF.

The rearrangement links TRBV12-3 or TRBV12-4 to TRBJ2-7; absent DNA, TCRdb's TRBD2 call cannot be checked. The CDR3 is made up of 15 amino acids. CDR3: CASSLQKHRGYEQYF.

This chain joins TRBV27 and TRBJ2-6; TCRdb designates TRBD1, a call that cannot be tested without DNA. Germline values: CDR1 MNHEY, CDR2 SMNVEV (reference sequence). The CDR3 loop spans 17 amino acids. The CDR3 loop is CASSRPLNMAGANVLTF.

The chain recombines TRBV6-1 with TRBJ2-3; the D call from TCRdb, TRBD1, cannot be confirmed without DNA. The CDR3 has 14 amino acids. Germline lookup yields CDR1 MNHNS and CDR2 SASEGT. CDR3 loop: CASRSTGTTDTQYF.

The J gene is TRBJ2-3, the V gene TRBV18; TCRdb's assignment of TRBD1 cannot be checked, as there is no DNA. The CDR3 length is 19 residues. CDR1 is KGHSH, CDR2 LQKENI, per germline. CDR3: CASSPPRPTAGVHTDTQYF.

The genes are TRBV24-1 and TRBJ2-1. CDR3 length equals 11 residues. In germline, CDR1 is KGHDR, CDR2 SFDVKD. This chain's CDR3 is CATSDFGEQFF.

This chain joins TRBV7-2 and TRBJ1-2. Looked up from germline, CDR1 is SGHTA and CDR2 is FQGNSA. The CDR3 loop spans 14 amino acids. The CDR3: CASSLETPYYGYTF.

CDR3 in amino acids: CASTPAGNHNEQFF. The chain couples TRBV19 to TRBJ2-1; TCRdb indicates TRBD2, and absent DNA this call remains unverified. The CDR3 consists of 14 residues. CDR1 is LNHDA and CDR2 is SQIVND in the germline V gene (reference sequence).

This chain connects TRBV18 to TRBJ2-5. Germline CDR1 KGHSH, CDR2 LQKENI. This CDR3 spans 12 amino acids. This CDR3 reads CASSPGQETQYF.

V gene TRBV7-7 combines with J gene TRBJ2-5; TCRdb selects TRBD2, and the lack of DNA leaves this call unchecked. Germline V gene data show CDR1 as SSHAT and CDR2 as FNYEAQ (reference sequence). This CDR3 has 15 residues. CDR3 protein: CASSLGLSPRETQYF. Together with reference TRBV7-7 and TRBJ2-5, the CDR3 gives the full variable domain: GAGVSQSPRYKVTKRGQDVTLRCDPISSHATLYWYQQALGQGPEFLTYFNYEAQPDKSGLPSDRFSAERPEGSISTLTIQRTEQRDSAMYRCASSLGLSPRETQYFGPGTRLLVL.

The gene calls are TRBV7-2 and TRBJ2-7. Germline V gene lookup returns CDR1 SGHTA and CDR2 FQGNSA. The CDR3 is made up of 14 amino acids. The CDR3 sequence is CASSLEARTYEQYF.

This chain uses TRBV20-1 with TRBJ2-1; TCRdb gives TRBD2 as the D gene, but with no DNA this cannot be confirmed. Germline CDR1 reads DFQATT; CDR2 reads SNEGSKA (reference sequence). The CDR3 has 20 residues. The CDR3 reads CSARDMTSGGYRSSYNEQFF.

The rearrangement links TRBV4-3 to TRBJ2-7; without DNA, the TCRdb call of TRBD2 cannot be checked. Germline V gives CDR1 LGHNA, CDR2 YSLEER. The CDR3 is 15 residues long. CDR3: CASSQYRAPIYEQYF.

The rearrangement uses TRBV27 and TRBJ2-6. Per the germline V gene, CDR1 is MNHEY and CDR2 is SMNVEV (reference sequence). This CDR3 is built from 13 residues. This CDR3 is CACRTSGANVLTF.

V and J are TRBV5-1 and TRBJ2-5; TCRdb indicates TRBD1, and absent DNA this call remains unverified. The germline CDR1 and CDR2 sequences are SGHRS and YFSETQ. CDR3 length: 15 amino acids. The CDR3 here is CASTPPQGNQETQYF.

The rearrangement uses TRBV7-9 and TRBJ2-1; TCRdb's assignment of TRBD1 cannot be checked, as there is no DNA. The germline gives CDR1 SEHNR, CDR2 FQNEAQ (reference sequence). CDR3 length: 15 amino acids. CDR3 sequence: CASSPGTASYNEQFF.